The text below deals with one T cell receptor beta chain. The sample belongs to a study of T cell changes during pregnancy in multiple sclerosis. V dropped 8 bases and J dropped 3 bases, with 15 bases sitting between them. The germline V gene encodes CDR1 SGHRS and CDR2 YFSETQ. The CDR3 runs to 13 residues. Clones were sequenced by immunoSEQ multiplex PCR, and TCRdb holds only the in-frame ones, with some missing. The sample holds around 96,000 clones; around 93% are singletons and the top ten take 2% to 2.5%. V is TRBV5-1 and J is TRBJ2-7, with D perhaps TRBD1 (6 bases). This material consisted of peripheral blood, taken in the third trimester of pregnancy. The receptor was isolated from a female donor with multiple sclerosis, enrolled in a pregnancy study. CDR3 DNA sequence: TGCGCCAGTCAGAGGGACACGTACTACGAGCAGTACTTC. This encodes CASQRDTYYEQYF.